These 24 T cell receptor beta chains originate from one sample sequenced in a study of cytomegalovirus exposure and HLA in healthy donors. PCR amplification relied on 60 Vbeta primers (plus 13 Jbeta primers). Using immunoSEQ multiplex PCR, the repertoire was profiled, and TCRdb retains in-frame clones only, with some absent. The sample records about 140,000 clones, around 65% being singletons. The sequenced sample was PBMCs. Every receptor here comes from a woman aged 55-70 years in good health and CMV-seronegative.

This clone came up a few times. The gene calls are TRBV7-3 and TRBJ2-3; 8 bases match TRBD2. After removal of 5 bases from V and 4 bases from J, the junction contained 8 bases not matched to a gene. Per the germline V gene, CDR1 is SGHTA and CDR2 is FQGTGA. This CDR3 comprises 15 residues. CDR3 DNA: TGTGCCAGCAGCCCGGGACTAGTGGGAGCAGATACGCAGTATTTT. Protein product: CASSPGLVGADTQYF.

The chain uses TRBV27 and TRBJ2-7; TRBD1 matches 10 bases. Germline CDR1 reads MNHEY; CDR2 reads SMNVEV (reference sequence). CDR3 length: 17 amino acids. Trimming cost V 2 bases and J 4 bases; bases outside gene matches: 11. CDR3 in amino acids: CASSLATGGGIRYEQYF. The CDR3 coding sequence is TGTGCCAGCAGTTTAGCGACAGGGGGCGGCATCAGGTACGAGCAGTACTTC.

The chain couples TRBV7-9 to TRBJ1-2, with 7 nucleotides matching TRBD1. J was trimmed by 8 bases and V by 3 bases; bases with no gene match: 9. This CDR3 spans 14 amino acids. Germline loops: CDR1 SEHNR, CDR2 FQNEAQ (reference sequence). The CDR3 coding sequence is TGTGCCAGCAGCTTCGACCTTAGACAGGGAGGCTACACCTTC. Residues: CASSFDLRQGGYTF.

The gene calls are TRBV10-3 and TRBJ2-5, with D tentatively TRBD1 (5 bases). The J call may be incorrect, as the DNA end agrees better with TRBJ2-7. The CDR3 length is 15 residues. Per the germline V gene, CDR1 is ENHRY and CDR2 is SYGVKD. This chain's CDR3 is CAIRGRGDPSYEQYF. The CDR3 nucleotides are TGTGCCATCAGGGGAAGGGGCGACCCCTCCTACGAGCAGTACTTC.

In its sample, this clone was seen a few times. CDR3 in amino acids: CASSLGGFNEKLFF. The CDR3 DNA follows: TGCGCCAGCAGCTTAGGAGGGTTTAATGAAAAACTGTTTTTT. The chain employs TRBV5-1 and TRBJ1-4; unclear D gene. V was pared by 2 bases and J by 4 bases, with 9 bases between. The CDR3 is 14 amino acids. Germline values: CDR1 SGHRS, CDR2 YFSETQ.

The chain uses TRBV11-2 and TRBJ2-7; D ambiguous. Germline-derived CDR1 and CDR2 are SGHAT and FQNNGV. The V and J ends lost 3 bases and 3 bases respectively, with 9 bases between them. The CDR3 covers 13 residues. CDR3 loop: CASSFSEIYEQYF. The DNA of the CDR3 is TGTGCCAGCAGCTTCTCGGAGATCTACGAGCAGTACTTC.

V gene TRBV7-9 combines with J gene TRBJ2-7, with TRBD2 matching 8 bases. This CDR3 comprises 13 residues. V lost 8 bases and J lost 2; bases outside the gene matches: 5. Looked up from germline, CDR1 is SEHNR and CDR2 is FQNEAQ (reference sequence). CDR3 coding DNA: TGTGCCAGCGCGGGGGGAGGTGCCTACGAGCAGTACTTC. It translates to CASAGGGAYEQYF.

J is TRBJ2-1 and V is TRBV7-2, with 8 bases that match TRBD2. Looked up from germline, CDR1 is SGHTA and CDR2 is FQGNSA. V lost 6 bases and J lost 8; bases outside the gene matches: 9. The CDR3 has 14 amino acids. CDR3 sequence reads: CASRRRGGRDEQFF. The CDR3 DNA sequence: TGTGCCAGCAGGAGACGGGGGGGGCGCGATGAGCAGTTCTTC.

CDR3 sequence (DNA): TGTGCCAGCAGCATCAGGGTCAACTATGGCTACACCTTC. Translated: CASSIRVNYGYTF. The chain recombines TRBV7-8 with TRBJ1-2, with D possibly TRBD1 on 5 matching bases. V was clipped by 5 bases and J by 2 bases, with 9 bases between them. This CDR3 contains 13 residues. Germline assignment: CDR1 SGHVS and CDR2 FQNEAQ.

The DNA of the CDR3 is TGTGCCAGCAGCCGACTAGCGGGAGGTCAAGAGACCCAGTACTTC. Protein product: CASSRLAGGQETQYF. The chain recombines TRBV7-2 with TRBJ2-5, with 13 nucleotides matching TRBD2. The V gene's germline CDR1 is SGHTA and CDR2 FQGNSA. V was pared by 5 bases and J by 2 bases, with 2 bases of the junction left unmatched. The CDR3 totals 15 residues. Based on the CDR3 plus reference TRBV7-2 and TRBJ2-5, the full variable domain is GAGVSQSPSNKVTEKGKDVELRCDPISGHTALYWYRQSLGQGLEFLIYFQGNSAPDKSGLPSDRFSAERTGGSVSTLTIQRTQQEDSAVYLCASSRLAGGQETQYFGPGTRLLVL.

The CDR3 protein is CASSIEGTLGQPQHF. The CDR3, as DNA: TGTGCCAGTAGTATCGAAGGGACACTAGGTCAGCCCCAGCATTTT. The rearrangement links TRBV19 to TRBJ1-5; D may be TRBD1 (6 bases). V lost 3 bases, J lost 6 bases, and 15 bases lay in between. The CDR3 is 15 residues long. Looked up from germline, CDR1 is LNHDA and CDR2 is SQIVND (reference sequence).

The CDR3 DNA sequence: TGTGCCAGTAAGCGAGACACTGAAGCTTTCTTT. Amino acid sequence: CASKRDTEAFF. V gene TRBV19 combines with J gene TRBJ1-1; D gene unclear. V lost 7 bases to trimming and J lost 3 bases, with 6 bases between them. Germline CDR1 reads LNHDA; CDR2 reads SQIVND (reference sequence). There are 11 residues in the CDR3.

This chain connects TRBV10-3 to TRBJ2-5; TRBD2 matches at 8 bases. V shed 8 bases and J 5 bases; nucleotides not matched to a gene: 7. Germline V gene sequence: CDR1 ENHRY, CDR2 SYGVKD. The CDR3 has 13 amino acids. CDR3 in amino acids: CAIGSGLAETQYF. CDR3 in DNA: TGTGCCATCGGATCCGGACTAGCTGAGACCCAGTACTTC.

The V call is TRBV28, the J call TRBJ1-3; D is undetermined. This CDR3 has 16 residues. CDR1 is MDHEN and CDR2 is SYDVKM in the germline V gene. The V and J ends lost 4 bases and 2 bases respectively, with 15 bases between them. CDR3 sequence: CASSSILTGTGNTIYF. As DNA, the CDR3 is TGTGCCAGCAGTTCGATTCTGACGGGGACTGGAAACACCATATATTTT. The full variable domain, rest sourced from reference TRBV28 and TRBJ1-3, is DVKVTQSSRYLVKRTGEKVFLECVQDMDHENMFWYRQDPGLGLRLIYFSYDVKMKEKGDIPEGYSVSREKKERFSLILESASTNQTSMYLCASSSILTGTGNTIYFGEGSWLTVV.

This clone was detected only once. This sequence joins TRBV5-6 and TRBJ2-5; 8 bases are shared with TRBD1. The tail of the sequence fits TRBJ2-7 better, so the J call may be wrong. The CDR3 contains 13 residues. CDR1 is SGHDT and CDR2 is YYEEEE in the germline V gene. The CDR3 spells CASSSDRGGEQYF. The CDR3 region has the DNA TGTGCCAGCAGCTCCGACAGGGGTGGCGAGCAGTACTTC.

The V call is TRBV5-4, the J call TRBJ2-2; 10 positions match TRBD1. The CDR3 runs 17 residues. CDR1 is SGHNT and CDR2 is YYREEE in the germline V gene (reference sequence). J lost 4 bases, V lost 4 bases, and 10 bases had no gene match. CDR3 nucleotide sequence: TGTGCCAGCAGCCCCCGACAGGGGGCGGTAGCCACCGGGGAGCTGTTTTTT. Amino acid sequence: CASSPRQGAVATGELFF.

This chain joins TRBV6-1 and TRBJ2-2, with a weak D call TRBD2 (5 bases). CDR1 and CDR2 from the germline V gene are MNHNS and SASEGT. The ends were cut back, 3 bases at V and 6 bases at J, with 8 bases in the middle. The CDR3 spans 13 residues. CDR3 coding DNA: TGTGCCAGCAGTGAGACTACCCCCGGGGAGCTGTTTTTT. This sequence encodes CASSETTPGELFF.

This chain joins TRBV9 and TRBJ2-7, with 10 nucleotides matching TRBD2. Germline CDR1 is SGDLS and CDR2 is YYNGEE. After removal of 0 bases from V and 4 bases from J, the junction contained 10 bases not matched to a gene. The CDR3 has 17 amino acids. CDR3: CASSVAPSGSKGYEQYF. The CDR3, as DNA: TGTGCCAGCAGCGTAGCTCCTAGCGGGAGTAAAGGTTACGAGCAGTACTTC. Full variable domain (remainder filled in from reference TRBV9 and TRBJ2-7): DSGVTQTPKHLITATGQRVTLRCSPRSGDLSVYWYQQSLDQGLQFLIQYYNGEERAKGNILERFSAQQFPDLHSELNLSSLELGDSALYFCASSVAPSGSKGYEQYFGPGTRLTVT.

The chain recombines TRBV9 with TRBJ1-1, with a tentative D call TRBD1 (5 bases). V was shortened by 3 bases and J by 2 bases, with 14 bases between the two germline ends. This CDR3 has 15 amino acids. Germline CDR1 is SGDLS and CDR2 is YYNGEE. CDR3 in amino acids: CASSARETANTEAFF. The CDR3 DNA is TGTGCCAGCAGCGCCCGGGAGACAGCAAACACTGAAGCTTTCTTT.

The rearrangement uses TRBV7-9 and TRBJ2-1; tentative D call: TRBD2 (6 bases). Germline CDR1 SEHNR, CDR2 FQNEAQ (reference sequence). Deletions cut 3 bases from V and 6 bases from J, with 12 bases between. The CDR3 covers 14 residues. This CDR3 is CASSFGGEGNEQFF. CDR3 coding DNA: TGTGCCAGCAGCTTCGGGGGAGAGGGCAATGAGCAGTTCTTC.

This clone was seen more than once but under ten times. This chain connects TRBV7-6 to TRBJ2-7, with 7 bases matching TRBD1. The CDR3 runs to 14 residues. The junction had 8 bases not matched to a gene; V was cut back by 5 bases and J by 4 bases. Germline loops: CDR1 SGHVS, CDR2 FNYEAQ. In DNA, the CDR3 is TGTGCCAGCAGCGCCGGGACAGAGACTTACGAGCAGTACTTC. Encoded protein: CASSAGTETYEQYF.

The V call is TRBV5-1, the J call TRBJ1-6, with TRBD1 matching over 10 bases. With V trimmed by 3 bases and J by 9 bases, 3 bases remained unmatched. CDR1 and CDR2 from the germline V gene are SGHRS and YFSETQ. The CDR3 has 14 amino acids. The CDR3 is CASSSGQGTSPLHF. Written as DNA, the CDR3 is TGCGCCAGCAGCTCGGGACAGGGGACTTCACCCCTCCACTTT.

This clone is a singleton in its sample. The CDR3 nucleotides read TGTGCCAGCAGTTTAGGCTCCTTTGGAGAGACCCAGTACTTC. It translates to CASSLGSFGETQYF. This chain links TRBV28 with TRBJ2-5; D is unclear. The CDR3 consists of 14 residues. V lost 2 bases and J lost 4, with 11 bases in between. CDR1 and CDR2 (germline): MDHEN, SYDVKM.

The chain is built from TRBV7-2 and TRBJ2-7, with D perhaps matching TRBD1 (7 bases). V gave up 3 bases and J gave up 3 bases, with 15 bases separating them. Germline CDR1 SGHTA, CDR2 FQGNSA. CDR3 length: 15 residues. The CDR3 bases are TGTGCCAGCAGCTTCACCCAGGGGGGAAGCTACGAGCAGTACTTC. Protein sequence: CASSFTQGGSYEQYF.